These T cell receptor beta chains were read from a single sample in a study of blood T cell repertoires in COVID-19. Produced via immunoSEQ multiplex PCR; TCRdb's table is partial and in-frame only. The sample consists of around 180,000 clones, about 84% of them appearing once. The sample comprised PBMCs or T cells enriched from blood (not recorded which). The receptors derive from a woman aged 25 to 45 who had recovered from COVID-19. Each CDR3 is given with its conserved first and last residue. Fields, in order: V gene, J gene, CDR3 length, D gene, clone size, CDR3 DNA, CDR3 protein. A D gene is named only where the DNA matches it firmly. Size values are once, few and many counts, or a class for expanded clones, and some rows have none.

V: TRBV5-1
J: TRBJ2-2
length: 16
D: TRBD1
size: .
DNA: TGCGCCAGCAGCTTGGGGGGACAGGATGCCACCGGGGAGCTGTTTTTT
CDR3: CASSLGGQDATGELFF

V: TRBV13
J: TRBJ2-7
length: 14
D: .
size: .
DNA: TGTGCCAGCAGCTTTGGGCAGTCTCCCTACGAGCAGTACTTC
CDR3: CASSFGQSPYEQYF

V: TRBV5-4
J: TRBJ2-1
length: 13
D: .
size: .
DNA: TGTGCCAGCAGCGACCTCGGCGGGATTGAGCAGTTCTTC
CDR3: CASSDLGGIEQFF

V: TRBV6-5
J: TRBJ1-1
length: 15
D: TRBD1
size: .
DNA: TGTGCCAGCAGTCAGTGGGACAGGGGGAACACTGAAGCTTTCTTT
CDR3: CASSQWDRGNTEAFF

V: TRBV4-1
J: TRBJ2-3
length: 15
D: TRBD1
size: .
DNA: TGCGCCAGCAGCCAAGCCACAGGGGCGCAGGATACGCAGTATTTT
CDR3: CASSQATGAQDTQYF

V: TRBV11-2
J: TRBJ2-7
length: 14
D: TRBD1
size: few
DNA: TGTGCCAGCAGGCCCCGGGACAGCTCCTACGAGCAGTACTTC
CDR3: CASRPRDSSYEQYF

V: TRBV24-1
J: TRBJ2-3
length: 15
D: .
size: few
DNA: TGTGCCACCAGTGATCCCGGACAGAGCACAGATACGCAGTATTTT
CDR3: CATSDPGQSTDTQYF

V: TRBV3-1/TRBV3-2
J: TRBJ1-5
length: 14
D: TRBD1
size: .
DNA: TGTGCCAGCAGCCAAGAGACAGGGGCGAAGCCCCAGCATTTT
CDR3: CASSQETGAKPQHF

V: TRBV28
J: TRBJ1-3
length: 15
D: .
size: .
DNA: TGTGCCAGCAGTCCCTTCCGACAGGCAGGAAACACCATATATTTT
CDR3: CASSPFRQAGNTIYF

V: TRBV6-6
J: TRBJ2-3
length: 15
D: TRBD1
size: .
DNA: TGTGCCAGCAGTGGCAAGGACAGGGGGACAGATACGCAGTATTTT
CDR3: CASSGKDRGTDTQYF

V: TRBV11-2
J: TRBJ2-7
length: 15
D: .
size: .
DNA: TGTGCCAGCAGCTTCTTGACAGGGACTTTGTACGAGCAGTACTTC
CDR3: CASSFLTGTLYEQYF

V: TRBV4-1
J: TRBJ1-1
length: 15
D: .
size: .
DNA: TGCGCCAGCAGCCAAGGGCAGGGTTGGAACACTGAAGCTTTCTTT
CDR3: CASSQGQGWNTEAFF

V: TRBV2
J: TRBJ2-1
length: 15
D: TRBD2
size: .
DNA: TGTGCCAGCAGCGCATCACCTAGCGGGAGCTATGAGCAGTTCTTC
CDR3: CASSASPSGSYEQFF

V: TRBV3-1/TRBV3-2
J: TRBJ1-5
length: 15
D: TRBD1
size: .
DNA: TGTGCCAGCAGCCAAGATCTAGGGGGCCAGGGGCCCCAGCATTTT
CDR3: CASSQDLGGQGPQHF

V: TRBV29-1
J: TRBJ2-7
length: 13
D: TRBD1
size: .
DNA: TGCAGCGTGCGGGACAGGGCCTCCTACGAGCAGTACTTC
CDR3: CSVRDRASYEQYF

V: TRBV28
J: TRBJ1-5
length: 15
D: TRBD1
size: .
DNA: TGTGCCAGCAGTTCCGTGACAGGGACGGGTCAGCCCCAGCATTTT
CDR3: CASSSVTGTGQPQHF

V: TRBV3-1/TRBV3-2
J: TRBJ1-1
length: 16
D: .
size: .
DNA: TGTGCCAGCAGCTGGGAGAGGGGGTCGGTGAACACTGAAGCTTTCTTT
CDR3: CASSWERGSVNTEAFF

V: TRBV24-1
J: TRBJ2-7
length: 15
D: TRBD2
size: .
DNA: TGTGCCACCAGTGATGAGACTAGCGGAACCTACGAGCAGTACTTC
CDR3: CATSDETSGTYEQYF

V: TRBV7-9
J: TRBJ2-7
length: 14
D: .
size: .
DNA: TGTGCCAGCAGCTTGCCTCAGGGTTCGTACGAGCAGTACTTC
CDR3: CASSLPQGSYEQYF

V: TRBV3-1/TRBV3-2
J: TRBJ1-2
length: 13
D: .
size: once
DNA: TGTGCCAGCAGCCAAGAGAGGGCTTATGGCTACACCTTC
CDR3: CASSQERAYGYTF

V: TRBV2
J: TRBJ1-4
length: 18
D: .
size: .
DNA: TGTGCCAGCAGTGAAGCGGGGCTTCGGGGGAGGCCTAATGAAAAACTGTTTTTT
CDR3: CASSEAGLRGRPNEKLFF

V: TRBV6-5
J: TRBJ2-1
length: 16
D: .
size: .
DNA: TGTGCCAGCAGTTACTCGAAAACTAACTCCTACAATGAGCAGTTCTTC
CDR3: CASSYSKTNSYNEQFF

V: TRBV28
J: TRBJ2-7
length: 15
D: TRBD1
size: .
DNA: TGTGCCAGCAGCATACCGGGACAGGGCTTGAGAGGGCAGTACTTC
CDR3: CASSIPGQGLRGQYF

V: TRBV4-2
J: TRBJ1-5
length: 15
D: TRBD1
size: .
DNA: TGTGCCAGCAGCCAAGGGGACAGACCCTATCAGCCCCAGCATTTT
CDR3: CASSQGDRPYQPQHF

V: TRBV10-3
J: TRBJ1-6
length: 14
D: TRBD1
size: once
DNA: TGTGCCATCAGTACACAGGGACAGAATTCACCCCTCCACTTT
CDR3: CAISTQGQNSPLHF

V: TRBV28
J: TRBJ1-2
length: 15
D: .
size: .
DNA: TGTGCCAGCAGGTTGATAGGGGGGGCCGAGTATGGCTACACCTTC
CDR3: CASRLIGGAEYGYTF

V: TRBV9
J: TRBJ1-4
length: 14
D: .
size: .
DNA: TGTGCCAGCAGCGCCTGGGGCGGGGATGAAAAACTGTTTTTT
CDR3: CASSAWGGDEKLFF

V: TRBV5-1
J: TRBJ1-2
length: 15
D: .
size: .
DNA: TGCGCCAGCAGCTTGAGTCAGGGTCATGCCTATGGCTACACCTTC
CDR3: CASSLSQGHAYGYTF

V: TRBV5-1
J: TRBJ2-1
length: 17
D: TRBD1
size: .
DNA: TGCGCCAGCAGCCCCTCACATCCCGGACAGGGTGGGAATGAGCAGTTCTTC
CDR3: CASSPSHPGQGGNEQFF

V: TRBV29-1
J: TRBJ2-7
length: 13
D: .
size: .
DNA: TGCAGCGTATGGACGGACAGCTCCTACGAGCAGTACTTC
CDR3: CSVWTDSSYEQYF

V: TRBV19
J: TRBJ1-5
length: 15
D: TRBD1
size: .
DNA: TGTGCCAGTAGTATAGATAAGGGGGCCCTTCAGCCCCAGCATTTT
CDR3: CASSIDKGALQPQHF

V: TRBV24-1
J: TRBJ2-2
length: 15
D: TRBD1
size: .
DNA: TGTGCCACCAGTGTTGGGACAGGGAACACCGGGGAGCTGTTTTTT
CDR3: CATSVGTGNTGELFF

V: TRBV19
J: TRBJ1-2
length: 15
D: TRBD1
size: .
DNA: TGTGCCAGTACCCTAGGGGACAGCTACACCAATGGCTACACCTTC
CDR3: CASTLGDSYTNGYTF

V: TRBV7-9
J: TRBJ1-1
length: 13
D: .
size: .
DNA: TGTGCCAGCAGCCCCACGAGGAACACTGAAGCTTTCTTT
CDR3: CASSPTRNTEAFF